The present T cell receptor beta chain was sequenced within a study of T cell responses to AZD1222 COVID-19 vaccine. TCRdb's copy holds only in-frame clones and misses some; the assay was immunoSEQ multiplex PCR. This table has around 140,000 clones, around nine tenths appearing once. Findings and limits, study-wide: Once two AZD1222 doses were given, Spike-specific TCR breadth and depth went up. Repertoire sampling was restricted to post-peak T cell response timepoints. The donors showed a predominance of white British ancestry and of females, with possible underestimation of clonal diversity.

Of note for this clone: What it recognizes is unknown.

Per the germline V gene, CDR1 is LNHDA and CDR2 is SQIVND (reference sequence). The CDR3 has 15 amino acids. V gave up 2 bases and J gave up 2 bases, with 11 bases separating them. The sequencing here drew on peripheral blood, taken 28 days after the second AZD1222 dose. This receptor was taken from an adult who received the AZD1222 COVID-19 vaccine. The V and J genes are TRBV19 and TRBJ2-3, with a tentative D call TRBD1 (6 bases). For the CDR3, the DNA is TGTGCCAGTAGTATATCCGGACAGTCCACAGATACGCAGTATTTT. Amino acid sequence: CASSISGQSTDTQYF. Using reference TRBV19 and TRBJ2-3 for the parts outside the CDR3, the full variable domain is DGGITQSPKYLFRKEGQNVTLSCEQNLNHDAMYWYRQDPGQGLRLIYYSQIVNDFQKGDIAEGYSVSREKKESFPLTVTSAQKNPTAFYLCASSISGQSTDTQYFGPGTRLTVL.